This T cell receptor (beta chain) was captured by sequencing in a study of blood T cell repertoires in COVID-19. At the level of the study: COVID-19 samples from acute and convalescent phases originated in the United States, Italy and Spain. T cells, B-cell-depleted T cells, or PBMCs provided the cDNA or gDNA that served as material.

This clone appeared a single time. The CDR3 has 13 residues. The V and J ends lost 0 bases and 7 bases respectively, with 6 bases between them. The germline V gene has CDR1 SEHNR and CDR2 FQNEAQ (reference sequence). The table came from immunoSEQ multiplex PCR; TCRdb's copy has only in-frame clones and leaves some out. The sample carries 60,000 to 75,000 clones, 80% to 85% recorded once. The chain employs TRBV7-9 and TRBJ2-2; perhaps TRBD1 as D (5 bases). The sequence came from a human donor in a cohort sampled during active COVID-19. The sequencing sample was made of peripheral blood. The CDR3 nucleotides read TGTGCCAGCAGCTTAGCGCAGGGCGGGGAGCTGTTTTTT. Translated: CASSLAQGGELFF.